This T cell receptor (beta chain) was documented in a study of blood T cell repertoires in COVID-19. About the research overall: Material from acute and convalescent COVID-19 was sourced from the United States, Italy and Spain. The analysed material was cDNA or gDNA that came from T cells, B-cell-depleted T cells, or PBMCs.

Trimming cost V 8 bases and J 5 bases, with 16 bases left between them. Germline loops: CDR1 MNHEY, CDR2 SVGAGI. This CDR3 is 14 amino acids long. In the authors' methods: Amplification from reference gene primers served as the basis for estimated nucleated cell counts. The method was immunoSEQ multiplex PCR; TCRdb's version includes in-frame clones alone and lacks a portion of them. That table furnishes V, J and clone size, whereas the DNA furnished D and trimming. The top ten clones hold about 0.8% of a sample with 55,000 to 85,000 clones, roughly 80% of them seen once. The sample comprised peripheral blood. This chain links TRBV6-5 with TRBJ2-1, with a weak D call TRBD2 (6 bases). The receptor was derived from a woman between 65 and 79 years old with acute or convalescent COVID-19. This CDR3 is CASFLRELNNEQFF. The CDR3 DNA reads TGTGCCAGCTTTCTCCGGGAGTTAAACAATGAGCAGTTCTTC.